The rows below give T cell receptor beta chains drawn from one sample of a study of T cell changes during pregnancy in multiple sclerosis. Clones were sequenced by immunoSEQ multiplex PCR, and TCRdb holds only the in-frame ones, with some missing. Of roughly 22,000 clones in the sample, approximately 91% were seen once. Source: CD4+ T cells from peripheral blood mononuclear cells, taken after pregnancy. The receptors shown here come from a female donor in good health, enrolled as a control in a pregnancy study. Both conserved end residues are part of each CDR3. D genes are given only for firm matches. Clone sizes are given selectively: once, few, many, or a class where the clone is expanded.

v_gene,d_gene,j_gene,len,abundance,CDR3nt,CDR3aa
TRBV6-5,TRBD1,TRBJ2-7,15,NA,TGTGCCAGCACCGGGACAGGGATTTCCGGCTACGAGCAGTACTTC,CASTGTGISGYEQYF
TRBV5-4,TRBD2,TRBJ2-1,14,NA,TGTGCCAGCAGCTTGGCGGGGGGGCAGGATGAGCAGTTCTTC,CASSLAGGQDEQFF
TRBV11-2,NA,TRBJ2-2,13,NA,TGTGCCAGCAGCTCACAGGGAACCGGGGAGCTGTTTTTT,CASSSQGTGELFF
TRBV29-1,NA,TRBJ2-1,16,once,TGCAGCGTTGGTAGAAGATCTGGAGGGTTAGGGGATGAGCAGTTCTTC,CSVGRRSGGLGDEQFF
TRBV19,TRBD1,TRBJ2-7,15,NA,TGTGCCAGTAGTACGGGACAGGGAGGTTACTACGAGCAGTACTTC,CASSTGQGGYYEQYF
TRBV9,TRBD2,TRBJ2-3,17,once,TGTGCCAGCAGCGTAGCTCCCGGACTAGAAAGCACAGATACGCAGTATTTT,CASSVAPGLESTDTQYF
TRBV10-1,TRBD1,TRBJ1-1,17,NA,TGCGCCAGCTTAACCGGGACAGGACTGGGGATGCACACTGAAGCTTTCTTT,CASLTGTGLGMHTEAFF
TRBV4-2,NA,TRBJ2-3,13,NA,TGTGCCAGCAGCCAAGTGACTCTAAATACGCAGTATTTT,CASSQVTLNTQYF
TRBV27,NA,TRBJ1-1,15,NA,TGTGCCAGCAGTCCTGGGGGGGGACTCGGCACTGAAGCTTTCTTT,CASSPGGGLGTEAFF
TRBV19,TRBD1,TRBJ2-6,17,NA,TGTGCCAGTAGAGGGACAGCTACGCGGTCTGGGGCCAACGTCCTGACTTTC,CASRGTATRSGANVLTF
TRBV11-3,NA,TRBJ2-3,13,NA,TGTGCCAGCAGCTTGCGTAGCACAGATACGCAGTATTTT,CASSLRSTDTQYF
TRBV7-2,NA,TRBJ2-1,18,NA,TGTGCCAGCACCGCCCTCTGGTCTAGGCTGTTTGTGAGGAATGAGCAGTTCTTC,CASTALWSRLFVRNEQFF
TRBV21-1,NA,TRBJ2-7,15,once,TGTGCCAGCACCACCCGGACACATTTAATCTACGAGCAGTACTTC,CASTTRTHLIYEQYF
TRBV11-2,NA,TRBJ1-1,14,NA,TGTGCCAGCAGCTTAGATCGAGGGTCCTCTGAAGCTTTCTTT,CASSLDRGSSEAFF
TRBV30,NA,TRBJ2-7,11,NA,TGTGCCTGGAGTGTACGGTACGAGCAGTACTTC,CAWSVRYEQYF
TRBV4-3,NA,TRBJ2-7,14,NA,TGCGCCAGCAGCCAAGGACAGCACTCCTACGAGCAGTACTTC,CASSQGQHSYEQYF
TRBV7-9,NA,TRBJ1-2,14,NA,TGTGCCAGCAGTGGGTTGGAGGCTAACTATGGCTACACCTTC,CASSGLEANYGYTF
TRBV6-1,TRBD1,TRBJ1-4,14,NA,TGTGCCAGCAGGTGGACAGGTAGTAATGAAAAACTGTTTTTT,CASRWTGSNEKLFF
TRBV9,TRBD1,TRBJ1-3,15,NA,TGTGCCAGCAGCGCGTTACAGGGGACTGGAAACACCATATATTTT,CASSALQGTGNTIYF
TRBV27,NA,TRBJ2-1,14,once,TGTGCCAGCAGCCGAGGACAGCCAGGGAGCTCTCCGTTCTTC,CASSRGQPGSSPFF
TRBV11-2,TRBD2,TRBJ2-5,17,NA,TGTGCCAGCAGCTCGGGACTAGCGGGGGGGTGGCGAGAGACCCAGTACTTC,CASSSGLAGGWRETQYF
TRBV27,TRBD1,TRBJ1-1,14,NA,TGTGCCAGCAGTTCACTGACAGGGGGTACTGAAGCTTTCTTT,CASSSLTGGTEAFF
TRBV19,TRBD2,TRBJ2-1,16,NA,TGTGCCACCGTCGGGCTAGCGGGGGGCACGTACAATGAGCAGTTCTTC,CATVGLAGGTYNEQFF
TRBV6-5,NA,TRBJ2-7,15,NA,TGTGCCAGCAGTTACGGGGGAGGACGGCCCTACGAGCAGTACTTC,CASSYGGGRPYEQYF
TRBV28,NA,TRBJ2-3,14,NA,TGTGCCAGCAGACAAGGGGGGGAGAAAGATACGCAGTATTTT,CASRQGGEKDTQYF
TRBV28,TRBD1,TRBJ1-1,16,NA,TGTGCCAGCATAACCGGGACAGGGGTCTTGAACACTGAAGCTTTCTTT,CASITGTGVLNTEAFF
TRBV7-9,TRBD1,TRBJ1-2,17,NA,TGTGCCAGCACCTTAGAGGGGACAGGGGGTGCTAACTATGGCTACACCTTC,CASTLEGTGGANYGYTF
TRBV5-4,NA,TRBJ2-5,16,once,TGTGCCAGCAGCCGAAGCCCTGTAAGCGGACAAGAGACCCAGTACTTC,CASSRSPVSGQETQYF
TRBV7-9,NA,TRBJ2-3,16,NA,TGTGCCAGCAGCTTTGTTACGGGAATGAGCACAGATACGCAGTATTTT,CASSFVTGMSTDTQYF
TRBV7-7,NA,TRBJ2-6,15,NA,TGTGCTAGCAGTCCGACAAGTGCTGGGGCCAACGTCCTGACTTTC,CASSPTSAGANVLTF
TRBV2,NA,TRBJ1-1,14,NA,TGTGCCAGCAGAGGGACTGACCCTCGTATTGAAGCTTTCTTT,CASRGTDPRIEAFF
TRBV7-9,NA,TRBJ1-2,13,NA,TGTGCCAGCAGCTTAGGGCACAGAGATGGCTACACCTTC,CASSLGHRDGYTF
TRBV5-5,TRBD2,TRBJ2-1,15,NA,TGTGCCAGCAGCTTGAGTCGGACTAGGCTCCATGAGCAGTTCTTC,CASSLSRTRLHEQFF
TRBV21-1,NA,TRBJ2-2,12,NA,TGTGCCAGCAGCAGAGAGATAAGGGAGCTGTTTTTT,CASSREIRELFF
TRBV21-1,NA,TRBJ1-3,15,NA,TGTGCCAGTCCTAGACGGAGCACCAGTACGAACACCATATATTTT,CASPRRSTSTNTIYF
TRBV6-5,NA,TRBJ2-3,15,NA,TGTGCCAGCAGACGAGAAACAGGGATCCAAGATACGCAGTATTTT,CASRRETGIQDTQYF
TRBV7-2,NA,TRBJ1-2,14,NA,TGTGCCAGCAGCTCCGGTCGGGGGGAATACGGCTACACCTTC,CASSSGRGEYGYTF
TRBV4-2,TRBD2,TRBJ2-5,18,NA,TGTGCCAGCAGCCTCCCTTTAGCGGGAGGGCGAGACCAAGAGACCCAGTACTTC,CASSLPLAGGRDQETQYF
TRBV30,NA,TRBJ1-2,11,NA,TGTGCCTGGAGTTGGGCGAGTGGCTACACCTTC,CAWSWASGYTF
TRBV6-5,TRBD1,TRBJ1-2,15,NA,TGTGCCAGCAGTTCCCCCTCGGGACAGAAATATGGCTACACCTTC,CASSSPSGQKYGYTF
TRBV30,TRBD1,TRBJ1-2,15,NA,TGTGCCTGGAGACGGGACAGGGGGTCTAACTATGGCTACACCTTC,CAWRRDRGSNYGYTF
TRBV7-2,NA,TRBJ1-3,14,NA,TGTGCCAGCAGAAGCGGCAGCTCTGGAAACACCATATATTTT,CASRSGSSGNTIYF
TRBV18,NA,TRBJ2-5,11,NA,TGTGCCAGCGGGGGCATCGCGACCCAGTACTTC,CASGGIATQYF
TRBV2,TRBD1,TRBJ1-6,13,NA,TGTGCCAGCAGTTACAGGGGGAATTCACCCCTCCACTTT,CASSYRGNSPLHF
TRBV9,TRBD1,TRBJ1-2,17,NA,TGTGCCAGCAGCGCTCGACAGGGTTTGTATTCGAACTATGGCTACACCTTC,CASSARQGLYSNYGYTF